The clone carrying this TCR beta chain was seen repeatedly, ten times or more. The antigen is undetermined. Amplification yielded TCR beta CDR3 regions, with RNA transcripts as the source. The TCR CDR3 first-round RT-PCR relied on the HTBI primer set. Via MiXCR, TCRdb re-called the multiplex PCR reads, giving one row per CDR3 protein. The table has roughly 500,000 distinct CDR3 sequences, roughly 15% seen once. This specimen belongs to a study of T cells in Graves' hyperthyroidism and ophthalmopathy. Study as a whole: Pretreatment peripheral blood was obtained at initial diagnosis. Notes on the study in general: Ophthalmopathy was distinguished from stable hyperthyroidism by 13 V-J signatures.

Uncontrolled infection, other autoimmune disease, pregnancy and lactation each barred patients from inclusion. The authors took PBMCs from 10 ml fresh peripheral blood. This CDR3 contains 14 residues. The ends were cut back, 0 bases at V and 0 bases at J, with 5 bases in the middle. Germline V lookup: CDR1 WNHNN, CDR2 SYGVQD (reference sequence). Sequencing was carried out using blood. This TCR derives from a woman aged 25 to 45 with Graves' ophthalmopathy. The V call is TRBV10-1, the J call TRBJ1-2, with D uncertain. CDR3 loop: CASSESTANYGYTF. In DNA form, the CDR3 reads TGCGCCAGCAGTGAGTCGACTGCTAACTATGGCTACACCTTC.